The present T cell receptor beta chain was sequenced within a study of CD8 T cells in ankylosing spondylitis. Study-level findings and limits: CD8+ cells made up the disease-linked clones, which were relatively rare in peripheral blood. Enrichment of disease-linked clones was reportedly significant in matched ankylosing spondylitis synovial fluid. Apparently characteristic of ankylosing spondylitis blood was a TCR beta motif (about 8 highly homologous variants).

CDR3 length equals 14 residues. With V trimmed by 4 bases and J by 4 bases, 8 bases remained unmatched. Germline V gene data show CDR1 as SGHRS and CDR2 as YFSETQ. A word on this clonotype: Antigen: not known.

Construction of TCR beta libraries was performed using quantitative 5'-RACE with molecular barcodes. TCRdb re-called the 5' RACE reads through MiXCR, storing one row per CDR3 protein. Of 250,000 or so distinct CDR3 sequences listed, about 20% are singletons. V and J are TRBV5-1 and TRBJ2-7, with 7 bases lining up with TRBD1. This clonotype was obtained from a male donor with ankylosing spondylitis or in good health (not recorded which). The sequencing sample was made of blood, either unsorted or a sorted T cell fraction (not recorded which). This chain's CDR3 is CASSDRQGVYEQYF. CDR3 coding DNA: TGCGCCAGCAGCGACAGACAGGGAGTTTACGAGCAGTACTTC.